The TCR beta chain described here comes from a study of T cell responses to AZD1222 COVID-19 vaccine. Deletions cut 0 bases from V and 3 bases from J, with 11 bases between. Germline CDR1 KGHSY, CDR2 FQNENV. The CDR3 has 15 residues. This clone occurred a few times. TCRdb's table, derived via immunoSEQ multiplex PCR, lists solely in-frame clones and lacks some. The sample lists approximately 180,000 clones; 70% to 90% were seen once. The source of this sequence is an adult in good health. V is TRBV16 and J is TRBJ1-1, with D maybe TRBD1 (6 bases). The specimen comprised peripheral blood, sampled on day 0 of AZD1222 vaccination. The CDR3 protein is CASSQSTGRDTEAFF. The CDR3 region has the DNA TGTGCCAGCAGCCAATCGACAGGTAGGGACACTGAAGCTTTCTTT.